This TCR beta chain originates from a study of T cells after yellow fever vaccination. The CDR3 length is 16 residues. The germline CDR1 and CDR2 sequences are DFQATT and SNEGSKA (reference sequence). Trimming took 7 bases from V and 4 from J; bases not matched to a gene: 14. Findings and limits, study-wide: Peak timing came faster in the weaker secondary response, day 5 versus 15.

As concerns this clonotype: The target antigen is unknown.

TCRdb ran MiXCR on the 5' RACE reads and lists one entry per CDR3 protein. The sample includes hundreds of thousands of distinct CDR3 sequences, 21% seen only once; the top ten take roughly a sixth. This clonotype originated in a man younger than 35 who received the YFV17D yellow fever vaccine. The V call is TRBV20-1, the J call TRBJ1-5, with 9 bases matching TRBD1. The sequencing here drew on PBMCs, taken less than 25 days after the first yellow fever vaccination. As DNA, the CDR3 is TGCAGTGGCAGCGCCGGGACAGGGTCCCCTAATCAGCCCCAGCATTTT. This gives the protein CSGSAGTGSPNQPQHF.